The table lists the clone carrying this T cell receptor beta chain with a count of one. The target antigen is unknown. This table comes from immunoSEQ multiplex PCR, and its TCRdb copy is limited to in-frame clones, with some not included. The sample includes approximately 130,000 clones, approximately 90% of them seen just once. The source of the sample is a study of PD-1 blockade in mismatch repair-deficient tumors. On the study more broadly: Enrolled about 2012-2016, patients had progressing, pretreated mismatch repair-deficient cancers of about a dozen types.

Regarding the study as a whole: After pembrolizumab, tumor-resident clones rose rapidly, then generally contracted before radiologic responses.

J lost 4 bases, V lost 0 bases, and 3 bases had no gene match. Germline V lookup: CDR1 MNHEY, CDR2 SVGAGI. The CDR3 has 15 amino acids. V usage is TRBV6-5 and J usage is TRBJ1-5, with TRBD1 matching over 7 bases. This specimen consisted of peripheral blood, obtained 44 weeks after starting pembrolizumab. The source of this sequence is an adult with mismatch repair-deficient cancer. The CDR3 DNA follows: TGTGCCAGCAGTTACTCGGGGGACAGTAATCAGCCCCAGCATTTT. This codes for CASSYSGDSNQPQHF.